The rows below give T cell receptor beta chains drawn from one sample of a study of cytomegalovirus exposure and HLA in healthy donors. Sequencing was performed with immunoSEQ multiplex PCR; in TCRdb, only in-frame clones are kept and a portion is missing. In the table there are approximately 170,000 clones, over 65% of which are singletons. The sequencing sample was made of PBMCs. These receptors all stem from a woman aged 40-49 years in good health and CMV-seropositive. CDR3s include the opening cysteine and the closing phenylalanine or tryptophan. D genes are given only for firm matches. Size values are once, few and many counts, or a class for expanded clones, and some rows have none.

j_gene | v_gene | d_gene | abundance | CDR3aa | CDR3nt
TRBJ2-3 | TRBV10-3 | . | few | CAITDTPSSTDTQYF | TGTGCCATCACCGACACTCCTTCTAGCACAGATACGCAGTATTTT
TRBJ2-2 | TRBV14 | TRBD1 | . | CASSHWTGRDTGELFF | TGTGCCAGCAGCCATTGGACAGGGCGGGACACCGGGGAGCTGTTTTTT
TRBJ1-3 | TRBV15 | . | . | CATSKSGQYSGNTIYF | TGTGCCACCAGCAAAAGCGGACAGTACTCTGGAAACACCATATATTTT
TRBJ2-1 | TRBV7-2 | TRBD1 | . | CASSLRQGVTYNEQFF | TGTGCCAGCAGCCTAAGACAGGGGGTTACCTACAATGAGCAGTTCTTC
TRBJ2-7 | TRBV6-1 | . | . | CASTRQTYEQYF | TGTGCCAGCACGCGACAGACCTACGAGCAGTACTTC
TRBJ2-6 | TRBV2 | . | few | CASTIEGFSGANVLTF | TGTGCCAGCACCATCGAGGGTTTTTCCGGGGCCAACGTCCTGACTTTC
TRBJ2-2 | TRBV7-7 | . | . | CASSQTGLLTGELFF | TGTGCTAGCAGCCAAACCGGGTTACTCACCGGGGAGCTGTTTTTT
TRBJ2-3 | TRBV4-2 | TRBD2 | . | CASSQETSSGGGTDTQYF | TGTGCCAGCAGCCAAGAAACGTCGAGCGGGGGGGGCACAGATACGCAGTATTTT
TRBJ1-1 | TRBV25-1 | . | few | CASSEGGFTEAFF | TGTGCCAGCAGTGAGGGCGGGTTCACTGAAGCTTTCTTT
TRBJ1-1 | TRBV5-4 | . | . | CASSWGTPETEAFF | TGTGCCAGCAGCTGGGGGACACCCGAAACTGAAGCTTTCTTT
TRBJ1-2 | TRBV29-1 | TRBD1 | . | CSVGQGHGYTF | TGCAGCGTAGGACAGGGGCATGGCTACACCTTC
TRBJ2-5 | TRBV6-5 | . | . | CASSYSRSPYQETQYF | TGTGCCAGCAGTTACTCCAGGTCTCCGTACCAAGAGACCCAGTACTTC
TRBJ1-1 | TRBV6-5 | TRBD1 | . | CASSYGTGGDTEAFF | TGTGCCAGCAGTTATGGGACAGGAGGGGACACTGAAGCTTTCTTT
TRBJ2-1 | TRBV4-2 | . | . | CASSQGINRDSYNEQFF | TGTGCCAGCAGCCAAGGCATAAACCGGGACTCCTACAATGAGCAGTTCTTC
TRBJ2-1 | TRBV7-8 | . | . | CASSATGDPYNEQFF | TGTGCCAGCAGCGCCACAGGCGATCCCTACAATGAGCAGTTCTTC
TRBJ2-7 | TRBV9 | . | . | CASSVVGRESEQYF | TGTGCCAGCAGCGTAGTAGGGAGAGAGAGCGAGCAGTACTTC
TRBJ2-7 | TRBV5-4 | TRBD2 | once | CASSLDGSGEYEQYF | TGTGCCAGCAGCTTGGATGGTAGCGGGGAGTACGAGCAGTACTTC
TRBJ1-5 | TRBV4-2 | TRBD1 | few | CASSVGQGARYSNQPQHF | TGTGCCAGCAGCGTCGGACAGGGGGCACGGTATAGCAATCAGCCCCAGCATTTT
TRBJ2-7 | TRBV4-1 | TRBD1 | . | CASSQTGLGEQYF | TGCGCCAGCAGCCAGACAGGGTTGGGAGAGCAGTACTTC
TRBJ1-1 | TRBV4-2 | . | . | CASSQTEGIEAFF | TGTGCCAGCAGCCAAACGGAGGGGATTGAAGCTTTCTTT
TRBJ1-5 | TRBV7-2 | TRBD1 | . | CASSYYRGDQPQHF | TGTGCCAGCAGCTACTACAGGGGGGATCAGCCCCAGCATTTT
TRBJ2-5 | TRBV28 | TRBD1 | . | CASSSGGGETQYF | TGTGCCAGCAGTTCAGGGGGCGGAGAGACCCAGTACTTC
TRBJ2-7 | TRBV19 | TRBD1 | . | CASTTGANPYEQYF | TGTGCCAGTACGACAGGGGCGAACCCCTACGAGCAGTACTTC
TRBJ1-2 | TRBV6-6 | TRBD1 | . | CASSYSRTGQRYTF | TGTGCCAGCAGTTACTCGCGGACAGGGCAGCGCTACACCTTC
TRBJ2-1 | TRBV28 | TRBD1 | once | CASSKGTGEFF | TGTGCCAGCAGTAAGGGGACAGGGGAATTCTTC
TRBJ2-2 | TRBV4-1 | TRBD1 | few | CASSQEEGGRNTGELFF | TGCGCCAGCAGCCAAGAGGAAGGGGGCCGAAACACCGGGGAGCTGTTTTTT
TRBJ2-4 | TRBV5-1 | TRBD1 | . | CASSANTGVDIQYF | TGCGCCAGCAGCGCCAATACAGGGGTGGACATTCAGTACTTC
TRBJ2-1 | TRBV5-1 | . | once | CASSLGGQASYNEQFF | TGCGCCAGCAGCTTGGGGGGACAAGCGTCCTACAATGAGCAGTTCTTC
TRBJ1-5 | TRBV6-6 | TRBD1 | few | CASRTGLSNQPQHF | TGTGCCAGCAGGACAGGGTTGAGCAATCAGCCCCAGCATTTT
TRBJ2-2 | TRBV7-2 | . | . | CASSLGSTGELFF | TGTGCCAGCAGCTTAGGGAGCACCGGGGAGCTGTTTTTT
TRBJ2-7 | TRBV18 | . | . | CASSPPTGTSSYEQYF | TGTGCCAGCTCACCGCCCACAGGGACGTCGAGTTACGAGCAGTACTTC
TRBJ1-3 | TRBV28 | . | . | CASSLAGRGSGNTIYF | TGTGCCAGCAGTTTAGCCGGAAGGGGCTCTGGAAACACCATATATTTT
TRBJ2-5 | TRBV4-3 | . | once | CASSQDRRETQYF | TGCGCCAGCAGCCAAGATCGTCGGGAGACCCAGTACTTC
TRBJ1-2 | TRBV2 | . | . | CASSEGRGAGYGYTF | TGTGCCAGCAGTGAAGGGCGGGGGGCAGGCTATGGCTACACCTTC
TRBJ2-7 | TRBV5-1 | . | few | CASSLIEGRSYEQYF | TGCGCCAGCAGCTTGATTGAGGGCCGCTCCTACGAGCAGTACTTC
TRBJ2-7 | TRBV7-2 | . | . | CASSLEFGTSSYEQYF | TGTGCCAGCAGCTTAGAATTTGGGACATCATCCTACGAGCAGTACTTC
TRBJ2-2 | TRBV7-2 | . | . | CASSVSLLGELFF | TGTGCCAGCAGCGTTAGTTTATTAGGGGAGCTGTTTTTT
TRBJ2-7 | TRBV28 | TRBD2 | . | CASSVKLAGSSYEQYF | TGTGCCAGCAGTGTAAAACTAGCGGGGAGCTCCTACGAGCAGTACTTC
TRBJ1-5 | TRBV4-2 | TRBD1 | . | CASSHTGEDQPQHF | TGTGCCAGCAGCCATACAGGGGAAGATCAGCCCCAGCATTTT
TRBJ2-7 | TRBV19 | . | . | CASSMARTYEQYF | TGTGCCAGTAGTATGGCCAGAACCTACGAGCAGTACTTC
TRBJ2-5 | TRBV11-3 | TRBD2 | . | CASSSRLAGEGETQYF | TGTGCCAGCAGCTCCCGACTAGCGGGAGAAGGAGAGACCCAGTACTTC
TRBJ2-1 | TRBV19 | TRBD2 | . | CASSIGLAGGQYNEQFF | TGTGCCAGTAGTATAGGGCTAGCGGGGGGACAATACAATGAGCAGTTCTTC
TRBJ1-5 | TRBV7-2 | TRBD1 | . | CASSSVVSDRGFGNQPQHF | TGTGCCAGCAGCTCAGTGGTCTCGGACAGGGGGTTTGGCAATCAGCCCCAGCATTTT
TRBJ2-5 | TRBV20-1 | . | . | CSASSSETQYF | TGCAGTGCTAGTTCTTCAGAGACCCAGTACTTC